Shown below are 6 T cell receptor beta chains from a single sample sequenced in a study of blood T cell repertoires in COVID-19. Sequencing was performed with immunoSEQ multiplex PCR; in TCRdb, only in-frame clones are kept and a portion is missing. Of some 360,000 clones in the sample, roughly 90% were seen once. The sequencing sample was made of PBMCs or T cells enriched from blood (not recorded which). These receptors were collected from a woman in her thirties who had been exposed to COVID-19.

This clone was seen only once. V is TRBV4-1 and J is TRBJ1-2; TRBD1 aligns across 7 bases. V shed 0 bases, J shed 4 bases, and the junction held 8 bases outside the gene matches. The CDR3 sequence is 16 residues long. Germline values: CDR1 MGHRA, CDR2 YSYEKL. The CDR3 spells CASSQEAPDRAYGYTF. CDR3 nucleotides: TGCGCCAGCAGCCAAGAGGCCCCAGACAGGGCCTATGGCTACACCTTC.

The genes are TRBV6-5 and TRBJ2-7; 7 bases line up with TRBD2. The germline gives CDR1 MNHEY, CDR2 SVGAGI. The length of the CDR3 is 15 residues. V lost 2 bases and J lost 4; bases outside the gene matches: 8. Here the CDR3 DNA reads TGTGCCAGCAGTTACGCCGCTAGCGGAGGTTACGAGCAGTACTTC. Translation: CASSYAASGGYEQYF.

The chain carries TRBV5-4 and TRBJ2-5, with D unclear. CDR3 length: 13 amino acids. The V and J ends lost 0 bases and 4 bases respectively, with 7 bases between them. CDR1 and CDR2 (germline): SGHNT, YYREEE (reference sequence). Here the CDR3 DNA reads TGTGCCAGCAGCTTGGCCGTTTCAGAGACCCAGTACTTC. It is translated as CASSLAVSETQYF.

The table lists this clone with many counts. The chain carries TRBV3-1 (or the pseudogene TRBV3-2) and TRBJ2-3, with D perhaps TRBD1 (5 bases). The CDR3 has 14 amino acids. The V end lost 6 bases, the J end lost 4 bases, and 14 bases lay between the germline ends. Germline V gives CDR1 LGHDT, CDR2 YNNKEL (reference sequence). As DNA, the CDR3 is TGTGCCAGCAGGGTCCAGGGTGATCCAGATACGCAGTATTTT. It specifies CASRVQGDPDTQYF.

This clone was detected once. V usage is TRBV5-1 and J usage is TRBJ2-6, with 10 positions matching TRBD1. The CDR3 runs to 17 residues. The V segment lost 4 bases and the J segment 1 base; nucleotides outside the gene matches: 5. Germline values: CDR1 SGHRS, CDR2 YFSETQ. The CDR3, as DNA: TGCGCCAGCAGCGGCGGGACAGGGGTATCTGGGGCCAACGTCCTGACTTTC. Its protein product is CASSGGTGVSGANVLTF.

The chain recombines TRBV9 with TRBJ2-7; perhaps TRBD1 as D (6 bases). Germline loops: CDR1 SGDLS, CDR2 YYNGEE. CDR3 length: 15 residues. With 7 bases removed from V and 0 bases from J, the gap between germline ends came to 17 bases. The CDR3 bases are TGTGCCAGCGCGCAGAATCGGGACAACTCCTACGAGCAGTACTTC. Its translation: CASAQNRDNSYEQYF.